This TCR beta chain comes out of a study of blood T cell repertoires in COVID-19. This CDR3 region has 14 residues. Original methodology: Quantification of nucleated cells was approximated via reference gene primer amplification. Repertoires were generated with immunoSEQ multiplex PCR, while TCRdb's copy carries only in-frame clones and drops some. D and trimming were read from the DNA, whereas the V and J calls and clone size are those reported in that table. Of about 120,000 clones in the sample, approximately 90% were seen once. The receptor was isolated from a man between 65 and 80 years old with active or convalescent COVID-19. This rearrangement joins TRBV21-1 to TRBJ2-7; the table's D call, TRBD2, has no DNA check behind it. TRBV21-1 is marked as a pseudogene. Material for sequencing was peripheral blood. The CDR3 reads CASRLAGEIYEQYF. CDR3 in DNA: TGTGCCAGCCGACTAGCGGGAGAAATCTACGAGCAGTACTTC.